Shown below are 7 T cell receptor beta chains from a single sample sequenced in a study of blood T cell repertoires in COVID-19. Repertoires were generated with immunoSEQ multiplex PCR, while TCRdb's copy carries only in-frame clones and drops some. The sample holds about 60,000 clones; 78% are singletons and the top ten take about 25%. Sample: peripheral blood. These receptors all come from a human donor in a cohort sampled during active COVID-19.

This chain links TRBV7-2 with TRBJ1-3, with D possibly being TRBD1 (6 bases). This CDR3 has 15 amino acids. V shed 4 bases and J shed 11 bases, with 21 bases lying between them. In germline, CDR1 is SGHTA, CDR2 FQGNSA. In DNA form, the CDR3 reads TGTGCCAGCAGCTCGTTCAGGGCAGGGGATTTCGCCATATATTTT. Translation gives CASSSFRAGDFAIYF.

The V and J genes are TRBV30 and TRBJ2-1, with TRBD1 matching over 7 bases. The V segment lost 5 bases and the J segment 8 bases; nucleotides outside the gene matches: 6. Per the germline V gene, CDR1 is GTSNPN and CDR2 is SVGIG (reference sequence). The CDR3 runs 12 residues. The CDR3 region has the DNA TGTGCCTGGGAGAGACAGGGCCATGAGCAGTTCTTC. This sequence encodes CAWERQGHEQFF.

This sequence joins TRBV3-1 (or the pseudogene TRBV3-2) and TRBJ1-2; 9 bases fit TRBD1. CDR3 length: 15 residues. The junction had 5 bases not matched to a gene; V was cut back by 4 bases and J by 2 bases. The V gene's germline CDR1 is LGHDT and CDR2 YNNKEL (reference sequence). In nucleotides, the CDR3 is TGTGCCAGCAGCCGGCGACAGGGGGTCAACTATGGCTACACCTTC. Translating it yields CASSRRQGVNYGYTF.

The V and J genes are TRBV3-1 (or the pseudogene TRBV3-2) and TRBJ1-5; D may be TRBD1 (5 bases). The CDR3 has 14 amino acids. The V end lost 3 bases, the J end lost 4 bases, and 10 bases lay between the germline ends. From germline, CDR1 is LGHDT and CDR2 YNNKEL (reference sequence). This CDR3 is CASSHSGGNQPQHF. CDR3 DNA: TGTGCCAGCAGCCACTCTGGGGGGAATCAGCCCCAGCATTTT.

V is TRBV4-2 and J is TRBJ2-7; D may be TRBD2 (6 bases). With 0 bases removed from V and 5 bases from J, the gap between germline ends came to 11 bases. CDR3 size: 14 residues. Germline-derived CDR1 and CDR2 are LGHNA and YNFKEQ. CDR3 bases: TGTGCCAGCAGCCAAGATGGGGGGTCCGACGAGCAGTACTTC. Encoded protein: CASSQDGGSDEQYF.

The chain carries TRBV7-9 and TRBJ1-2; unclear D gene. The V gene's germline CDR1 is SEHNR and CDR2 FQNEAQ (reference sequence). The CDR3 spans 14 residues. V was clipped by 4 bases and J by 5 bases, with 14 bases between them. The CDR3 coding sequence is TGTGCCAGCAGCTCTACGGGAGATTTTTATGGCTACACCTTC. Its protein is CASSSTGDFYGYTF.

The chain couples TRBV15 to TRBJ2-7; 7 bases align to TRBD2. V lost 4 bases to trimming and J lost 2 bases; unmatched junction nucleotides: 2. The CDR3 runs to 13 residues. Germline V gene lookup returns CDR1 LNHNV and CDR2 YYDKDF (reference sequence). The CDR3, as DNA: TGTGCCACCAGCACCAGCGGGGCCTACGAGCAGTACTTC. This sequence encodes CATSTSGAYEQYF. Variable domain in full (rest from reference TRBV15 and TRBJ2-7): DAMVIQNPRYQVTQFGKPVTLSCSQTLNHNVMYWYQQKSSQAPKLLFHYYDKDFNNEADTPDNFQSRRPNTSFCFLDIRSPGLGDTAMYLCATSTSGAYEQYFGPGTRLTVT.